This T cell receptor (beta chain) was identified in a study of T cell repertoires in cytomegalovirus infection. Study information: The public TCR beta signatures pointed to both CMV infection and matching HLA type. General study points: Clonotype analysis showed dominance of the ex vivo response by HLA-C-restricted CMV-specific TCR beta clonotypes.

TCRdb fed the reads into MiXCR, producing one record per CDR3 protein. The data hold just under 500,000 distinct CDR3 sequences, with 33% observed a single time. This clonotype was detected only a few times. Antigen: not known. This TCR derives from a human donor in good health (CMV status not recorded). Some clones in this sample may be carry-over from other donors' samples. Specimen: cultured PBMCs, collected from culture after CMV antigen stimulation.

The CDR3 loop reads CASSHPTSANQPQHF. As DNA, the CDR3 is TGTGCCAGCAGCCACCCAACAAGCGCAAATCAGCCCCAGCATTTT. The chain uses TRBV7-8 and TRBJ1-5; D unresolved. CDR3 length: 15 amino acids. Germline values: CDR1 SGHVS, CDR2 FQNEAQ. The V and J ends lost 5 bases and 4 bases respectively, with 15 bases between them.